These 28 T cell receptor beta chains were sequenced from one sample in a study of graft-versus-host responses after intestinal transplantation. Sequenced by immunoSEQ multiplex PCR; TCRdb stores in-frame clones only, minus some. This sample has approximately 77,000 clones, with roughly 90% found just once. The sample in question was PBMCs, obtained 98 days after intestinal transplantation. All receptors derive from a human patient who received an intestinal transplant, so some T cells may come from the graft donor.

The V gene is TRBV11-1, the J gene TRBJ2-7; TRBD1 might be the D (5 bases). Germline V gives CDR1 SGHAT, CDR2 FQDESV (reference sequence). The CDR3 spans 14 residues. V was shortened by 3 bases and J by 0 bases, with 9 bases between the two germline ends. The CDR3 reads CASSLTVSSYEQYF. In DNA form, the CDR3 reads TGTGCCAGCAGCTTGACAGTTAGCTCCTACGAGCAGTACTTC.

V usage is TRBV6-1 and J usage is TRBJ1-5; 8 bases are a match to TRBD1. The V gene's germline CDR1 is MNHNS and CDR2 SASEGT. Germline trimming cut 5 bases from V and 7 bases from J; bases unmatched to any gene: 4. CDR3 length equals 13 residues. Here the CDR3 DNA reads TGTGCCAGCAGTAGGACAGGGCCCCAGCCCCAGCATTTT. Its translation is CASSRTGPQPQHF.

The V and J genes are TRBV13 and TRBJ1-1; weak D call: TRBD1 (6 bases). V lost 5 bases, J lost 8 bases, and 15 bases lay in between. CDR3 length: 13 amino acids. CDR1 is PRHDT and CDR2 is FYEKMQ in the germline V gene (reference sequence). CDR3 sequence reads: CASSPDRTSEAFF. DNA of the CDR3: TGTGCCAGCAGCCCCGACAGGACATCCGAAGCTTTCTTT. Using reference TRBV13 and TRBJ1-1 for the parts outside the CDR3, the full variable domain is AAGVIQSPRHLIKEKRETATLKCYPIPRHDTVYWYQQGPGQDPQFLISFYEKMQSDKGSIPDRFSAQQFSDYHSELNMSSLELGDSALYFCASSPDRTSEAFFGQGTRLTVV.

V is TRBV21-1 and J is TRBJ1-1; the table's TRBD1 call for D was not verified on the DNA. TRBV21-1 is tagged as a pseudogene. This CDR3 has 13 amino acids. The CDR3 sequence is CASSPDRDTEAFF. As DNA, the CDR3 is TGTGCCAGCAGCCCGGACAGGGACACTGAAGCTTTCTTT.

CDR3 protein: CASSPFPADEQYF. CDR3 nucleotides: TGTGCCAGCAGCCCGTTCCCAGCGGACGAGCAGTACTTC. The chain employs TRBV5-4 and TRBJ2-7, with D maybe TRBD2 (5 bases). V was cut by 4 bases and J by 5 bases, with 13 bases left in between. This CDR3 contains 13 residues. CDR1 and CDR2 from the germline V gene are SGHNT and YYREEE (reference sequence).

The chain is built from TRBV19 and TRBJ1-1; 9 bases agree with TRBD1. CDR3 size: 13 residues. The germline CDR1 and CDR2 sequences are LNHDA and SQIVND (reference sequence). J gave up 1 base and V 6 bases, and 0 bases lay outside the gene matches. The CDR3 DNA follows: TGTGCCAGTAGGGACAGGGGGAACACTGAAGCTTTCTTT. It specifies CASRDRGNTEAFF.

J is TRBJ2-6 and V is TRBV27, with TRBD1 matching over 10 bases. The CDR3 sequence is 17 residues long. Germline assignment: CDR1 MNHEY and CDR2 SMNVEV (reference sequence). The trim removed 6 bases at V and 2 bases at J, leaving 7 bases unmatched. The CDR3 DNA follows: TGTGCCAGCAGCCATGGGACAGGGGATCCTGGGGCCAACGTCCTGACTTTC. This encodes CASSHGTGDPGANVLTF.

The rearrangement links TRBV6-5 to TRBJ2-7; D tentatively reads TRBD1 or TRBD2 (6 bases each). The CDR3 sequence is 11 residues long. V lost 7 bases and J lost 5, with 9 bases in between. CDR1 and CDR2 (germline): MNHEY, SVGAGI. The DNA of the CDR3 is TGTGCCAGCACAGGGGAGGACGAGCAGTACTTC. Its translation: CASTGEDEQYF.

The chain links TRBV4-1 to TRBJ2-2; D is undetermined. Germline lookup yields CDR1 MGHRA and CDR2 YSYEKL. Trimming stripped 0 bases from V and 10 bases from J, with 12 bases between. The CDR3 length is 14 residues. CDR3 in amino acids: CASSQERVTEELFF. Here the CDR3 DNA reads TGCGCCAGCAGCCAAGAAAGAGTGACTGAGGAGCTGTTTTTT.

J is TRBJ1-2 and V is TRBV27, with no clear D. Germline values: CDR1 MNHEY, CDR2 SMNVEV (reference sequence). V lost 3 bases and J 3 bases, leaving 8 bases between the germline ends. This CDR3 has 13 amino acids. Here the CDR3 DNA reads TGTGCCAGCAGTTTTGGGCCCTACTATGGCTACACCTTC. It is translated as CASSFGPYYGYTF.

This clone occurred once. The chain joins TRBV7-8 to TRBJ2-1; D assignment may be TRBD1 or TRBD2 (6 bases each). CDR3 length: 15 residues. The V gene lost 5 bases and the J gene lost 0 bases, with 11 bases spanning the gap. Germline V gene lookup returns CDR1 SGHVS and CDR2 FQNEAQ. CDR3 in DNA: TGTGCCAGCAGCGAAGAGGGGGGCTCCTACAATGAGCAGTTCTTC. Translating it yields CASSEEGGSYNEQFF.

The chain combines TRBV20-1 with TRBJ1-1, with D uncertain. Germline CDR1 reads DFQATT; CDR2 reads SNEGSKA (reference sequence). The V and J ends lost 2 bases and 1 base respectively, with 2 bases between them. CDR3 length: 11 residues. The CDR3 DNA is TGCAGTGCTAGACAGAACACTGAAGCTTTCTTT. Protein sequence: CSARQNTEAFF.

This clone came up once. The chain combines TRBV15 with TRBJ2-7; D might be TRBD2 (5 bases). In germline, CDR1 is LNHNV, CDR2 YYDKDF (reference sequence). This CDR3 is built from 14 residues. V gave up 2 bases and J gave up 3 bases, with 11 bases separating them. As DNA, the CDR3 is TGTGCCACCAGCAGAACGGGGTCGCTCTACGAGCAGTACTTC. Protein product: CATSRTGSLYEQYF.

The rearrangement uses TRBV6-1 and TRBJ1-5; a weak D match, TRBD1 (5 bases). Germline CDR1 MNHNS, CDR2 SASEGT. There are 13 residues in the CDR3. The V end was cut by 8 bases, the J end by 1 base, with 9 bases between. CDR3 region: CASDRDSNQPQHF. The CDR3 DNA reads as TGTGCCAGCGACCGGGACAGCAATCAGCCCCAGCATTTT.

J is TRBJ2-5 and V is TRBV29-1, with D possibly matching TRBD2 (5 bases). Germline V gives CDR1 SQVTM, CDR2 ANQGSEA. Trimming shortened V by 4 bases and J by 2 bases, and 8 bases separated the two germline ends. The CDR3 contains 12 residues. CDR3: CSVAGSQETQYF. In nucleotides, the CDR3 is TGCAGCGTTGCGGGATCGCAAGAGACCCAGTACTTC.

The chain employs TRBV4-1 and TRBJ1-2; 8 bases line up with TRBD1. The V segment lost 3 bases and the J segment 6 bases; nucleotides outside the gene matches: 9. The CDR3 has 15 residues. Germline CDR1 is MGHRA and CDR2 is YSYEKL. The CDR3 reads CASSQSTGGWDGYTF. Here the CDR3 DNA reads TGCGCCAGCAGCCAGTCTACAGGGGGATGGGATGGCTACACCTTC.

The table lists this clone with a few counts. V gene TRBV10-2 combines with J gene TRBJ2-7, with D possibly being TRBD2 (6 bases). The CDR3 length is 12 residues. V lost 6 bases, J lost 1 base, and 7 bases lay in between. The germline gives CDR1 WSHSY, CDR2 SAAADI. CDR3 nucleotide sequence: TGCGCCAGCAGGGCGGGGTCCTACGAGCAGTACTTC. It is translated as CASRAGSYEQYF.

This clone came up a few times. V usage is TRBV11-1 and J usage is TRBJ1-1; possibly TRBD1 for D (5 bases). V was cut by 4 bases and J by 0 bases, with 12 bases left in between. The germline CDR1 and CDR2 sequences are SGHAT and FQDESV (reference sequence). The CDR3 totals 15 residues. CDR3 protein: CASSSARQLNTEAFF. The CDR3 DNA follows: TGTGCCAGCAGCTCAGCCCGACAGCTGAACACTGAAGCTTTCTTT.

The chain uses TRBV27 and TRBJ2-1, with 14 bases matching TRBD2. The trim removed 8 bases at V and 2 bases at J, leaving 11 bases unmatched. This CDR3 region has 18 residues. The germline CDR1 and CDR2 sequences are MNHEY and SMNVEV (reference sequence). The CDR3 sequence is CASPGTSGSRRPYNEQFF. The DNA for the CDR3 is TGTGCCAGCCCCGGGACTAGCGGGAGTAGGAGGCCCTACAATGAGCAGTTCTTC.

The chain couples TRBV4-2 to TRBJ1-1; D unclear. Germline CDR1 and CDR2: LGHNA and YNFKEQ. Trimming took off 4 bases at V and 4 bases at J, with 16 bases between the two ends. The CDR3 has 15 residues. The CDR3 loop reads CASSPQAALSTEAFF. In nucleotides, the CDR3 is TGTGCCAGCAGCCCCCAAGCGGCTTTAAGCACTGAAGCTTTCTTT.

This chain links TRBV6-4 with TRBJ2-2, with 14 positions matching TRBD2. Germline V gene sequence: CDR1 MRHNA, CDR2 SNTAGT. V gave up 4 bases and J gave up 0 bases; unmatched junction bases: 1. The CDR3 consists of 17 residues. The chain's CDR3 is CASSATSGGANTGELFF. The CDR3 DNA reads TGTGCCAGCAGTGCGACTAGCGGGGGGGCGAACACCGGGGAGCTGTTTTTT.

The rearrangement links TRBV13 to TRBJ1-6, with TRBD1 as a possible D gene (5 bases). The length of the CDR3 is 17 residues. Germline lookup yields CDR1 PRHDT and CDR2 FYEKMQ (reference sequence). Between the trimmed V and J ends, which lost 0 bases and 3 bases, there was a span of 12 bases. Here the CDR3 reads CASSLGMGGIYNSPLHF. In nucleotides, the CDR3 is TGTGCCAGCAGCTTAGGGATGGGGGGAATCTATAATTCACCCCTCCACTTT.

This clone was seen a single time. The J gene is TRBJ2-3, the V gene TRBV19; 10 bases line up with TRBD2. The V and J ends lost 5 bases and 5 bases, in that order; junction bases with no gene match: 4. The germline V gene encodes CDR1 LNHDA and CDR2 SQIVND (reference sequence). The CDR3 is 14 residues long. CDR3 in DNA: TGTGCCAGTAGTGAACTAGCGGGAAGAGATACGCAGTATTTT. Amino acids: CASSELAGRDTQYF.

The CDR3 coding sequence is TGCGCCAGCAGCCAAGGACAGGGGAGAACTGAAGCTTTCTTT. Translating it yields CASSQGQGRTEAFF. This sequence joins TRBV4-1 and TRBJ1-1, with TRBD1 identical over 8 bases. This CDR3 is 14 amino acids long. CDR1 and CDR2 (germline): MGHRA, YSYEKL. With V trimmed by 1 base and J by 5 bases, 3 bases remained unmatched.

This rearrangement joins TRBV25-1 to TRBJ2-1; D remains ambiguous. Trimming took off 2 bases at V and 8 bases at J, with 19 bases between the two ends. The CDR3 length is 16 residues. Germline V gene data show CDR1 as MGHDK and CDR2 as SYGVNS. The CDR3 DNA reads TGTGCCAGCAGTGAACCCCCGACCACCTCTCGGGATGAGCAGTTCTTC. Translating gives CASSEPPTTSRDEQFF.

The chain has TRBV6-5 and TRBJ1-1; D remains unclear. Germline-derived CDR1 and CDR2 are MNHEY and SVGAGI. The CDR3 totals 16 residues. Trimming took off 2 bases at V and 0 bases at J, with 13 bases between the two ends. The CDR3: CASSYINRGLNTEAFF. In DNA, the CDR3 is TGTGCCAGCAGTTACATCAATCGGGGATTGAACACTGAAGCTTTCTTT.

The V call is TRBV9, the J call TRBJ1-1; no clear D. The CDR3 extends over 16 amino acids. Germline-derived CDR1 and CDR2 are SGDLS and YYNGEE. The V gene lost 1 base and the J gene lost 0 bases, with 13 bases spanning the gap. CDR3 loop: CASSVPNRKMNTEAFF. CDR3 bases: TGTGCCAGCAGCGTACCCAATCGGAAAATGAACACTGAAGCTTTCTTT.

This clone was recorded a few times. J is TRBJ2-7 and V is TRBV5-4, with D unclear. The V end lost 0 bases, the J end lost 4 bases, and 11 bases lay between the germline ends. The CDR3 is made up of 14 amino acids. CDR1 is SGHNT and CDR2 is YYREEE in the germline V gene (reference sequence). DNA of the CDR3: TGTGCCAGCAGCTTGGAGGTTTCGAGTTACGAGCAGTACTTC. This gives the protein CASSLEVSSYEQYF. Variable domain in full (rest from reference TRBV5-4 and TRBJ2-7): ETGVTQSPTHLIKTRGQQVTLRCSSQSGHNTVSWYQQALGQGPQFIFQYYREEENGRGNFPPRFSGLQFPNYSSELNVNALELDDSALYLCASSLEVSSYEQYFGPGTRLTVT.